The T cell receptor (beta chain) under discussion was sequenced for a study of T cells in Graves' hyperthyroidism and ophthalmopathy. The CDR3 loop spans 13 amino acids. CDR1 MDHEN and CDR2 SYDVKM come from the germline V gene. V lost 6 bases, J lost 4 bases, and 10 bases lay in between. Findings of the study overall: Also found in blood were most expanded thyroid clonotypes above 0.001. Before onset, ophthalmopathy was predicted by the model a median around 6.2 months earlier.

Clinicians diagnosed patients from clinical symptoms, serum thyroxine and TRAb, thyroid ultrasound and orbital computed tomography. This clonotype showed up many times. What it binds is not known. Template material for amplifying TCR beta CDR3 regions consisted of RNA transcripts. Primed by the HTBI set, a first-round RT-PCR was run on the TCR CDR3. Each CDR3 protein gets one entry after TCRdb re-called the multiplex PCR reads with MiXCR. This table has roughly 650,000 distinct CDR3 sequences, about 16% appearing once. The V and J genes are TRBV28 and TRBJ2-1; D unclear. The sequence came from a woman aged 40 to 49 with Graves' ophthalmopathy. Sequenced input: blood. The CDR3 protein is CASRQRSYNEQFF. The CDR3 bases are TGTGCCAGCAGACAGCGTAGTTACAATGAGCAGTTCTTC. Full variable domain (outside the CDR3, taken from reference TRBV28 and TRBJ2-1): DVKVTQSSRYLVKRTGEKVFLECVQDMDHENMFWYRQDPGLGLRLIYFSYDVKMKEKGDIPEGYSVSREKKERFSLILESASTNQTSMYLCASRQRSYNEQFFGPGTRLTVL.